These 28 T cell receptor beta chains share one sample of origin, sequenced in a study of T-cell reconstitution after alpha-beta-depleted transplantation in children. Preparing the TCRbeta library involved the use of unique molecular identifiers. TCRdb re-derived calls from the PCR reads in MiXCR, one entry per CDR3 protein. In the table there are hundreds of thousands of distinct CDR3 sequences, around 19% of which are singletons. Material: PBMCs from the stem cell graft donor, obtained from the stem cell graft. The receptors stem from a human donor who donated a stem cell graft to a child with acute lymphoblastic leukemia.

This clonotype was counted a few times. This sequence joins TRBV4-1 and TRBJ1-5; D is ambiguous. The CDR3 covers 15 residues. Germline lookup yields CDR1 MGHRA and CDR2 YSYEKL. With 1 base removed from V and 0 bases from J, the gap between germline ends came to 7 bases. CDR3 amino acids: CASSQVRASNQPQHF. The CDR3 nucleotides read TGCGCCAGCAGCCAAGTGAGGGCTAGCAATCAGCCCCAGCATTTT.

Remarks on this clonotype: At one end, the junction sequence differs from germline, possibly due to a read error. The V and J genes are TRBV29-1 and TRBJ2-1; D is unclear. CDR1 and CDR2 (germline): SQVTM, ANQGSEA. The CDR3 runs to 15 residues. This chain's CDR3 is CSVEDRFGGYNVQFF. The DNA of the CDR3 is TGCAGCGTTGAAGATCGGTTCGGCGGCTACAATGTGCAGTTCTTC.

This clonotype turned up a few times. The rearrangement joins TRBV6-5 to TRBJ1-3; D may be TRBD1 (5 bases). The V gene's germline CDR1 is MNHEY and CDR2 SVGAGI. The ends were cut back, 0 bases at V and 2 bases at J, with 11 bases in the middle. This CDR3 has 16 amino acids. CDR3 nucleotides: TGTGCCAGCAGTTACTCACCGTGGGGGGCTGGAAACACCATATATTTT. Translated: CASSYSPWGAGNTIYF.

This clonotype has more than one count but fewer than ten. The chain links TRBV3-1 to TRBJ2-4; no reliable D call. The CDR3 extends over 11 amino acids. CDR1 is LGHDT and CDR2 is YNNKEL in the germline V gene (reference sequence). V was clipped by 3 bases and J by 7 bases, with 4 bases between them. In DNA form, the CDR3 reads TGTGCCAGCAGCCATGGGAACATTCAGTACTTC. Its protein product is CASSHGNIQYF.

The J gene is TRBJ2-7, the V gene TRBV5-1, with a tentative D call TRBD1 (5 bases). V lost 1 base, J lost 4 bases, and 15 bases lay in between. Germline CDR1 SGHRS, CDR2 YFSETQ. The length of the CDR3 is 15 residues. CDR3 region: CASSLSVGASYEQYF. CDR3 in DNA: TGCGCCAGCAGCTTGTCGGTAGGGGCGAGTTACGAGCAGTACTTC.

The table lists this clonotype with a few counts. The J gene is TRBJ2-7, the V gene TRBV20-1, with D uncertain. This CDR3 spans 14 amino acids. V was clipped by 4 bases and J by 2 bases, with 15 bases between them. The V gene's germline CDR1 is DFQATT and CDR2 SNEGSKA (reference sequence). In nucleotides, the CDR3 is TGCAGTGCTAAGCCGTTGAGCTCAACCTACGAGCAGTACTTC. As protein: CSAKPLSSTYEQYF.

The rearrangement uses TRBV5-1 and TRBJ2-2; D tentatively reads TRBD1 or TRBD2 (5 bases each). The CDR3 contains 17 residues. Trimming removed 5 bases from V and 6 bases from J, with 23 bases in between. The germline gives CDR1 SGHRS, CDR2 YFSETQ. In DNA form, the CDR3 reads TGCGCCAGCAGTAAACAACGGGACGGGATTTTTGCCGGGGAGCTGTTTTTT. Translated, it gives CASSKQRDGIFAGELFF.

This clonotype has only a few counts. This chain joins TRBV23-1 and TRBJ1-5; D may be TRBD1 (5 bases). TRBV23-1 is an ORF, and what it does is uncertain. V lost 6 bases to trimming and J lost 4 bases, with 13 bases between them. The CDR3 runs to 14 residues. This CDR3 is CASRRDRQNQPQHF. CDR3 sequence (DNA): TGCGCCAGCAGACGAGACAGACAAAATCAGCCCCAGCATTTT.

There are a few counts of this clonotype. The chain's CDR3 is CASSWGNVEQYF. The CDR3 bases are TGTGCCAGCAGCTGGGGCAACGTCGAGCAGTACTTC. V is TRBV7-9 and J is TRBJ2-7, with D possibly being TRBD1 (5 bases). V was cut by 4 bases and J by 6 bases, with 10 bases left in between. From germline, CDR1 is SEHNR and CDR2 FQNEAQ (reference sequence). This CDR3 has 12 residues.

This clonotype was counted a few times. The V and J genes are TRBV5-1 and TRBJ1-5; possible D gene TRBD1, 5 bases. The CDR3 sequence is 16 residues long. Germline CDR1 reads SGHRS; CDR2 reads YFSETQ. V shed 3 bases and J shed 7 bases, with 20 bases lying between them. In DNA form, the CDR3 reads TGCGCCAGCAGCTGGGGTGGGGGGGGACTCGTACAGCCCCAGCATTTT. It is translated as CASSWGGGGLVQPQHF.

There are a few counts of this clonotype. The chain uses TRBV9 and TRBJ2-7; 9 bases are shared with TRBD2. The CDR3 totals 14 residues. The germline gives CDR1 SGDLS, CDR2 YYNGEE. The trim removed 0 bases at V and 4 bases at J, leaving 2 bases unmatched. The CDR3 region is CASSVASGTYEQYF. The CDR3 coding sequence is TGTGCCAGCAGCGTAGCTAGCGGGACGTACGAGCAGTACTTC. Full variable domain (rest looked up from reference TRBV9 and TRBJ2-7): DSGVTQTPKHLITATGQRVTLRCSPRSGDLSVYWYQQSLDQGLQFLIQYYNGEERAKGNILERFSAQQFPDLHSELNLSSLELGDSALYFCASSVASGTYEQYFGPGTRLTVT.

The chain carries TRBV29-1 and TRBJ1-1, with 7 bases identical to TRBD1. CDR3 size: 13 residues. The V segment lost 7 bases and the J segment 2 bases; nucleotides outside the gene matches: 7. CDR1 is SQVTM and CDR2 is ANQGSEA in the germline V gene. Written as DNA, the CDR3 is TGCAGCGGCCAGGGGGGGGGAAACACTGAAGCTTTCTTT. Translation: CSGQGGGNTEAFF.

The chain joins TRBV5-1 to TRBJ2-5, with TRBD1 matching 8 bases. The CDR3 is 15 amino acids. V shed 4 bases, J shed 0 bases, and the junction held 5 bases outside the gene matches. From germline, CDR1 is SGHRS and CDR2 YFSETQ. The chain's CDR3 is CASSPDRVYQETQYF. The CDR3 DNA reads TGCGCCAGCAGCCCGGACAGGGTCTACCAAGAGACCCAGTACTTC.

This clonotype was counted a few times. The chain uses TRBV15 and TRBJ2-3; 8 bases agree with TRBD2. Germline V lookup: CDR1 LNHNV, CDR2 YYDKDF (reference sequence). The J segment lost 1 base and the V segment lost 0 bases, leaving 12 bases of the junction unmatched. CDR3 length: 19 residues. The CDR3: CATSRDSDLAGLGTDTQYF. CDR3 bases: TGTGCCACCAGCAGAGATAGCGATCTAGCGGGTCTCGGCACAGATACGCAGTATTTT.

This clonotype came up a few times. This rearrangement joins TRBV14 to TRBJ2-6; a weak D match, TRBD2 (5 bases). Germline V gene lookup returns CDR1 SGHDN and CDR2 FVKESK. The CDR3 is made up of 23 amino acids. V lost 3 bases and J lost 0, with 30 bases in between. CDR3 coding DNA: TGTGCCAGCAGCCATCCCATCCGTACCTTAGGAGTGGGCGGGCACTCTGGGGCCAACGTCCTGACTTTC. It codes for CASSHPIRTLGVGGHSGANVLTF.

The J gene is TRBJ2-7, the V gene TRBV4-1; 7 bases map to TRBD1. CDR1 MGHRA and CDR2 YSYEKL come from the germline V gene. Germline trimming cut 4 bases from V and 3 bases from J; bases unmatched to any gene: 15. The CDR3 consists of 17 residues. CDR3 DNA: TGCGCCAGCAGCCTCCGGGACAGCGTCGTCCAAAGCTACGAGCAGTACTTC. It yields the protein CASSLRDSVVQSYEQYF.

The chain is built from TRBV5-1 and TRBJ2-7, with D unclear. V dropped 1 base and J dropped 0 bases, with 11 bases sitting between them. The CDR3 covers 15 residues. The germline V gene encodes CDR1 SGHRS and CDR2 YFSETQ. CDR3 sequence: CASSLQRPSSYEQYF. The CDR3 nucleotides read TGCGCCAGCAGCTTGCAACGACCTAGCTCCTACGAGCAGTACTTC. The variable domain in full, with the rest retrieved from reference TRBV5-1 and TRBJ2-7, is KAGVTQTPRYLIKTRGQQVTLSCSPISGHRSVSWYQQTPGQGLQFLFEYFSETQRNKGNFPGRFSGRQFSNSRSEMNVSTLELGDSALYLCASSLQRPSSYEQYFGPGTRLTVT.

This chain uses TRBV5-1 with TRBJ2-2; the D is unclear. Germline CDR1 is SGHRS and CDR2 is YFSETQ. Trimming shortened V by 1 base and J by 3 bases, and 13 bases separated the two germline ends. CDR3 length: 16 amino acids. Here the CDR3 reads CASSLFPASDTGELFF. In DNA form, the CDR3 reads TGCGCCAGCAGCTTGTTCCCAGCCTCGGACACCGGGGAGCTGTTTTTT. Full variable domain (outside the CDR3, taken from reference TRBV5-1 and TRBJ2-2): KAGVTQTPRYLIKTRGQQVTLSCSPISGHRSVSWYQQTPGQGLQFLFEYFSETQRNKGNFPGRFSGRQFSNSRSEMNVSTLELGDSALYLCASSLFPASDTGELFFGEGSRLTVL.

This clonotype was recorded a few times. The V call is TRBV29-1, the J call TRBJ2-7, with TRBD2 matching over 10 bases. Germline lookup yields CDR1 SQVTM and CDR2 ANQGSEA. Trimming took 6 bases from V and 3 from J; bases not matched to a gene: 5. The length of the CDR3 is 13 residues. In DNA form, the CDR3 reads TGCAGCGTGAGGACTAGCGGAATCTACGAGCAGTACTTC. Its translation is CSVRTSGIYEQYF.

This clonotype was detected a few times. The chain is built from TRBV20-1 and TRBJ2-5; a weak D match, TRBD2 (5 bases). Trimming pared 2 bases from V and 4 bases from J, leaving 11 bases between. Looked up from germline, CDR1 is DFQATT and CDR2 is SNEGSKA (reference sequence). The CDR3 runs 13 residues. CDR3 loop: CSARHPAGETQYF. In nucleotides, the CDR3 is TGCAGTGCTAGACACCCGGCGGGAGAGACCCAGTACTTC.

The V and J genes are TRBV4-2 and TRBJ2-7; D may be TRBD2 (7 bases). Germline-derived CDR1 and CDR2 are LGHNA and YNFKEQ. CDR3 size: 16 residues. V lost 4 bases, J lost 4 bases, and 20 bases lay in between. CDR3 sequence reads: CASSPRGAQRRYEQYF. CDR3 bases: TGTGCCAGCAGCCCCCGGGGGGCGCAGAGGAGGTACGAGCAGTACTTC.

The chain couples TRBV29-1 to TRBJ1-1; perhaps TRBD1 as D (6 bases). The CDR3 consists of 13 residues. Germline V gene lookup returns CDR1 SQVTM and CDR2 ANQGSEA. The V and J ends lost 7 bases and 1 base respectively, with 13 bases between them. In DNA form, the CDR3 reads TGCAGCGCCTTCAGGACAGAGAACACTGAAGCTTTCTTT. Encoded protein: CSAFRTENTEAFF.

This clonotype was counted between two and nine times. The rearrangement joins TRBV5-6 to TRBJ2-5, with 10 bases that match TRBD1. The CDR3 is 20 amino acids. Germline V gene sequence: CDR1 SGHDT, CDR2 YYEEEE. V lost 3 bases to trimming and J lost 4 bases; unmatched junction nucleotides: 21. In DNA form, the CDR3 reads TGTGCCAGCAGCTCCGCTAGACCGCCGGGACAGGGGAGGGCAAGAGAGACCCAGTACTTC. Translated, it gives CASSSARPPGQGRARETQYF.

This clonotype was counted between two and nine times. This chain links TRBV2 with TRBJ2-2; D remains unclear. The CDR3 is 15 amino acids. Per the germline V gene, CDR1 is SNHLY and CDR2 is FYNNEI. V was trimmed by 7 bases and J by 0 bases, leaving 12 bases between them. CDR3 residues: CASISRFANTGELFF. Here the CDR3 DNA reads TGTGCCAGCATCTCGCGGTTCGCGAACACCGGGGAGCTGTTTTTT.

This clonotype was observed many times. V usage is TRBV5-1 and J usage is TRBJ2-7, with D perhaps matching TRBD1 (5 bases). Germline-derived CDR1 and CDR2 are SGHRS and YFSETQ. The length of the CDR3 is 13 residues. The V gene lost 2 bases and the J gene lost 6 bases, with 12 bases spanning the gap. The CDR3 nucleotides read TGCGCCAGCAGCTTCATAGGGGATGGCGAGCAGTACTTC. This codes for CASSFIGDGEQYF.

The rearrangement uses TRBV28 and TRBJ1-1; D is unclear. The CDR3 loop spans 15 amino acids. Germline V gene sequence: CDR1 MDHEN, CDR2 SYDVKM. V was trimmed by 7 bases and J by 3 bases, leaving 18 bases between them. CDR3 DNA: TGTGCCAGCACCCCTAGGGCATCGCGGGACACTGAAGCTTTCTTT. Translating gives CASTPRASRDTEAFF.

There are a few counts of this clonotype. The rearrangement links TRBV5-1 to TRBJ2-3, with 10 bases that match TRBD2. CDR1 is SGHRS and CDR2 is YFSETQ in the germline V gene. The CDR3 runs 15 residues. V lost 7 bases to trimming and J lost 1 base; unmatched junction nucleotides: 6. CDR3 bases: TGCGCCAGCTTCACCGGGACTAGCGGCACAGATACGCAGTATTTT. Its translation: CASFTGTSGTDTQYF.

The chain employs TRBV7-8 and TRBJ2-3; possible D gene TRBD1, 5 bases. V was clipped by 1 base and J by 4 bases, with 9 bases between them. This CDR3 contains 14 residues. The V gene's germline CDR1 is SGHVS and CDR2 FQNEAQ. The chain's CDR3 is CASSLVQGADTQYF. CDR3 bases: TGTGCCAGCAGCTTAGTTCAGGGCGCAGATACGCAGTATTTT.